This record covers a single TCR beta chain. Authors' processing steps: Cell counts per sample came from amplifying reference gene primers. Data came from immunoSEQ multiplex PCR; TCRdb stores just in-frame clones and leaves some out. The DNA gave D and trimming, while V, J and clone size come from that table. The sample includes approximately 170,000 clones, about 86% of them seen just once. This sample is drawn from a study of blood T cell repertoires in COVID-19. Study summary: Whether acute or convalescent, the COVID-19 samples came from the United States, Italy and Spain. In each case, the material was cDNA or gDNA derived from T cells, B-cell-depleted T cells, or PBMCs.

Unmatched junction bases numbered 11, after V lost 4 bases and J lost 7 bases. CDR3 length: 17 amino acids. The germline gives CDR1 KGHSH, CDR2 LQKENI. The sequenced sample consisted of peripheral blood. The chain is built from TRBV18 and TRBJ2-5, with 14 bases identical to TRBD2. The clonotype comes from a woman of 80 years or more in a cohort sampled during active or convalescent COVID-19. The CDR3 reads CASSQGLAGGGLGTQYF. The CDR3 bases are TGTGCCAGCTCACAAGGACTAGCGGGAGGAGGATTGGGGACCCAGTACTTC.